There are a few counts of the clone carrying this TCR beta chain. Its target is unknown. The data originate from a study of identical twins. General study results and limits: Cord blood beta clonotypes present at high abundance carried fewer insertions; no such pattern appeared in memory repertoires. Because invariant MAIT and iNKT cells could be present, zero-insertion analyses could be partly confounded.

With template switching, a universal primer site was added, and the cDNA carried unique molecular identifiers. TCRdb independently ran MiXCR on the 5' RACE reads; one entry per CDR3 protein. The repertoire holds 400,000 to 600,000 distinct CDR3 sequences, with about 20% as singletons. All donors were healthy, and all were Caucasian. These data were also reused for a study on yellow fever vaccine responses in identical twins.

Specimen: CD4+ T cells sorted from blood. The receptor was derived from a young woman in good health.

The CDR3 DNA reads TGCGCCAGCAGCCAAACAGGGATAAATGAGCAGTTCTTC. Its protein product is CASSQTGINEQFF. This sequence joins TRBV4-1 and TRBJ2-1, with D tentatively TRBD1 (6 bases). Between the trimmed V and J ends, which lost 2 bases and 7 bases, there was a span of 9 bases. The length of the CDR3 is 13 residues. The germline gives CDR1 MGHRA, CDR2 YSYEKL.